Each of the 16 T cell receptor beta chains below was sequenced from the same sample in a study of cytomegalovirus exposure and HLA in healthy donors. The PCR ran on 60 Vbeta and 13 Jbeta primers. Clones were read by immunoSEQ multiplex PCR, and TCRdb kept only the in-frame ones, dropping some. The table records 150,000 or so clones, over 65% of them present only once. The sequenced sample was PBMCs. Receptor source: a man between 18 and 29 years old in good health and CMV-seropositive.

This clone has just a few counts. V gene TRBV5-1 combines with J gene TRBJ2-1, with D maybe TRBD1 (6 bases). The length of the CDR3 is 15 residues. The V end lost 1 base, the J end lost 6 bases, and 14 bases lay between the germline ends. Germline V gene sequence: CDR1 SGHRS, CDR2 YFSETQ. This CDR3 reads CASSLIDLGGNEQFF. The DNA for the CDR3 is TGCGCCAGCAGCTTGATAGATTTAGGGGGCAATGAGCAGTTCTTC. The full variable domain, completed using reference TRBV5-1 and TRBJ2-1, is KAGVTQTPRYLIKTRGQQVTLSCSPISGHRSVSWYQQTPGQGLQFLFEYFSETQRNKGNFPGRFSGRQFSNSRSEMNVSTLELGDSALYLCASSLIDLGGNEQFFGPGTRLTVL.

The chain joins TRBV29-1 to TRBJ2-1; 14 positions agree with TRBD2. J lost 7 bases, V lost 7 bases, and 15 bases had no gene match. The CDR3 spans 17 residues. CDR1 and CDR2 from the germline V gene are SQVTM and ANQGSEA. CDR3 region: CSALPGLAGVTGNEQFF. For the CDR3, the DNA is TGCAGCGCCCTGCCGGGACTAGCGGGAGTGACCGGGAATGAGCAGTTCTTC.

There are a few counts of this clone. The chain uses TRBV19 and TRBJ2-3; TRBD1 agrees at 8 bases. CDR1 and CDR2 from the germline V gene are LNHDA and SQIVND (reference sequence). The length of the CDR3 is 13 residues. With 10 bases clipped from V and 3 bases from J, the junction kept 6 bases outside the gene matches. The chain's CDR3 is CATRDRRTDTQYF. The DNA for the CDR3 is TGTGCCACCCGGGACAGGCGGACAGATACGCAGTATTTT.

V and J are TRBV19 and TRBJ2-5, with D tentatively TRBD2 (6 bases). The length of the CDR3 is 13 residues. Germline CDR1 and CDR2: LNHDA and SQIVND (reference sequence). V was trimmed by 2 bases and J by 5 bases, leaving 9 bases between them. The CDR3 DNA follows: TGTGCCAGTAGTATAACGGGACTTGAGACCCAGTACTTC. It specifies CASSITGLETQYF.

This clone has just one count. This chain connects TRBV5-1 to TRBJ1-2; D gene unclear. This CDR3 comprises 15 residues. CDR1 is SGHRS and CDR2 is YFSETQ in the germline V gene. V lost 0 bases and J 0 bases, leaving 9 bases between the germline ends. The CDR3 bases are TGCGCCAGCAGCTTGGTGACGGGAGCTAACTATGGCTACACCTTC. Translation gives CASSLVTGANYGYTF.

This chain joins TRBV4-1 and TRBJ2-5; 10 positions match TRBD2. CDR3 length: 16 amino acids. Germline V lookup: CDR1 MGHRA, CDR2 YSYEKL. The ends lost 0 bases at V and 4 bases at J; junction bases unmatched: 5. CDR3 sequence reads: CASSQEFSSGRETQYF. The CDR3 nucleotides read TGCGCCAGCAGCCAAGAGTTTTCTAGCGGGAGAGAGACCCAGTACTTC.

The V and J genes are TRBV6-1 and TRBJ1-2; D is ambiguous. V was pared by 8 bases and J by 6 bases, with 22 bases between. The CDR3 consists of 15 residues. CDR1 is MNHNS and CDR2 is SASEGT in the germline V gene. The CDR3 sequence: CASYTLSGIFNGYTF. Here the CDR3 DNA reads TGTGCCAGCTACACCTTAAGCGGGATCTTTAATGGCTACACCTTC.

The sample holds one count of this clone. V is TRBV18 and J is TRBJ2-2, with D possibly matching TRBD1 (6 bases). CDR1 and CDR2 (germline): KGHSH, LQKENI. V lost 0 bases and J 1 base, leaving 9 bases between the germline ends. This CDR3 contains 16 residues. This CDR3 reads CASSPPQGLNTGELFF. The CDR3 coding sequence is TGTGCCAGCTCACCACCGCAGGGGCTGAACACCGGGGAGCTGTTTTTT.

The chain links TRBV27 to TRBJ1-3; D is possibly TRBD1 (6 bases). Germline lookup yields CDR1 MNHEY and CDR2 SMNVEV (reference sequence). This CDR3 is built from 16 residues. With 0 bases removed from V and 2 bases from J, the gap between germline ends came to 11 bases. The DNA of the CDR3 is TGTGCCAGCAGTTTATCGATACCAGGGGCTGGAAACACCATATATTTT. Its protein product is CASSLSIPGAGNTIYF.

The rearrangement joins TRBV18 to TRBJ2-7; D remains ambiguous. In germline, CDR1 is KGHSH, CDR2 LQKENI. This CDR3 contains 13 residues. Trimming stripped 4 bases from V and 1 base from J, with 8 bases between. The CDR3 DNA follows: TGTGCCAGCTCACTGATGGCTTCCTACGAGCAGTACTTC. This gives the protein CASSLMASYEQYF.

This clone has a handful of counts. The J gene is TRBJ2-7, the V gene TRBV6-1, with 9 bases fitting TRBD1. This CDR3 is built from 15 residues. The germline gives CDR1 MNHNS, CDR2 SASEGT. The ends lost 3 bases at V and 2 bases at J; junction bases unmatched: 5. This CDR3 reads CASSDRGTGTYEQYF. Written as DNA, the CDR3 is TGTGCCAGCAGTGACCGGGGGACAGGGACCTACGAGCAGTACTTC.

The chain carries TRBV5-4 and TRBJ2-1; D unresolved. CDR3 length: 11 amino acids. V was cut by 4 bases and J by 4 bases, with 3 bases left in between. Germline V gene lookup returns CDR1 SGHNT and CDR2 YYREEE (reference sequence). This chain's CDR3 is CASSLYNEQFF. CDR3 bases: TGTGCCAGCAGCCTATACAATGAGCAGTTCTTC.

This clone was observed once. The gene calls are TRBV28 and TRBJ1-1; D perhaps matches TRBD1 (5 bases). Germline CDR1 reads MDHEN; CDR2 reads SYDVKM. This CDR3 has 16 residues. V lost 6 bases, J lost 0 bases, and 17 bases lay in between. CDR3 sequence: CASSLQDLIMNTEAFF. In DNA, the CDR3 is TGTGCCAGCAGCCTACAGGACCTAATAATGAACACTGAAGCTTTCTTT.

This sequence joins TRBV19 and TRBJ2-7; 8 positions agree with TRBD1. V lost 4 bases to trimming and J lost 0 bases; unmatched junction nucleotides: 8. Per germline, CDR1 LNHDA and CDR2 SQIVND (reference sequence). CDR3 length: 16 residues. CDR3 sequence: CASSTPFTGGSYEQYF. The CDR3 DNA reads TGTGCCAGTAGTACTCCGTTTACAGGGGGCTCCTACGAGCAGTACTTC.

The CDR3 DNA reads TGTGCCAGTTCGGACAGGACTTATGGCTACACCTTC. This gives the protein CASSDRTYGYTF. This sequence joins TRBV19 and TRBJ1-2, with 7 bases matching TRBD1. J was trimmed by 5 bases and V by 8 bases; bases with no gene match: 5. The CDR3 sequence is 12 residues long. Germline assignment: CDR1 LNHDA and CDR2 SQIVND (reference sequence).

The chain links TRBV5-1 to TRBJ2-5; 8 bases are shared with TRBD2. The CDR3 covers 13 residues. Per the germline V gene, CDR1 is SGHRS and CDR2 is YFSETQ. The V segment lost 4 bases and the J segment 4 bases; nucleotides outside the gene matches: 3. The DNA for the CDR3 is TGCGCCAGCAGCGCAAGCGGGGGAGAGACCCAGTACTTC. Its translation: CASSASGGETQYF. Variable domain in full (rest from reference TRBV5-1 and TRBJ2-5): KAGVTQTPRYLIKTRGQQVTLSCSPISGHRSVSWYQQTPGQGLQFLFEYFSETQRNKGNFPGRFSGRQFSNSRSEMNVSTLELGDSALYLCASSASGGETQYFGPGTRLLVL.